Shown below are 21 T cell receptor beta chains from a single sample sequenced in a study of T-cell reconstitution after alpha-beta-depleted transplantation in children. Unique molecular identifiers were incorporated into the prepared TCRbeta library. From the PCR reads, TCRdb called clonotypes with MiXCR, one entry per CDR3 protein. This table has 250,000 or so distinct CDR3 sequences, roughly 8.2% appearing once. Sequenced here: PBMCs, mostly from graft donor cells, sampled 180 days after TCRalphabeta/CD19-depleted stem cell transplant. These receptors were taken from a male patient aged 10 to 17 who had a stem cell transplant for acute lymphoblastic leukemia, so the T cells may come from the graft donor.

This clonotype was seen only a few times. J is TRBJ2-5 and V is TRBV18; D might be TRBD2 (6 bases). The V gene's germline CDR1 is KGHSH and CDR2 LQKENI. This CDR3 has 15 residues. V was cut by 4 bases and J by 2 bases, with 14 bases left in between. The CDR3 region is CASSLLGGRQETQYF. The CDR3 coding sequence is TGTGCCAGCTCACTTCTCGGGGGTCGACAAGAGACCCAGTACTTC.

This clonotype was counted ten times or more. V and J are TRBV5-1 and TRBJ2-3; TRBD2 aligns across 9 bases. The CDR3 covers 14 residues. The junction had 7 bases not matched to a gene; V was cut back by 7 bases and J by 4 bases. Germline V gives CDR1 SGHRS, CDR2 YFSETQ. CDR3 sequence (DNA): TGCGCCAGCCGCTCCGGGACTAGCTCAGATACGCAGTATTTT. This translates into CASRSGTSSDTQYF.

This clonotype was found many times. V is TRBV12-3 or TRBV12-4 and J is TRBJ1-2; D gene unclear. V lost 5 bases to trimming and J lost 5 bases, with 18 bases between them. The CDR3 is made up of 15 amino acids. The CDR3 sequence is CASSPRTPAVYGYTF. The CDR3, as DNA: TGTGCCAGCAGTCCCAGAACCCCTGCTGTTTATGGCTACACCTTC.

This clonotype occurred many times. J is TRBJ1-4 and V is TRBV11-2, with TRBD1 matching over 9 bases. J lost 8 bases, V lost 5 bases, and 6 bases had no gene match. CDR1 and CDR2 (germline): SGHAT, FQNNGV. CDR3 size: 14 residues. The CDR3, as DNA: TGTGCCAGCAGCCCCGGGACAGGGAAGGAAAAACTGTTTTTT. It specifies CASSPGTGKEKLFF. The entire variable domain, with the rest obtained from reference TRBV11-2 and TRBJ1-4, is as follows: EAGVAQSPRYKIIEKRQSVAFWCNPISGHATLYWYQQILGQGPKLLIQFQNNGVVDDSQLPKDRFSAERLKGVDSTLKIQPAKLEDSAVYLCASSPGTGKEKLFFGSGTQLSVL.

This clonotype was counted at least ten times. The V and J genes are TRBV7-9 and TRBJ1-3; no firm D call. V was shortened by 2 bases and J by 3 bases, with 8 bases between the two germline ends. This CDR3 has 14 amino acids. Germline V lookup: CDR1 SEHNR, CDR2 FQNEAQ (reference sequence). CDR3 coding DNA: TGTGCCAGCAGCTTATGGTCAGTTGGAAACACCATATATTTT. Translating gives CASSLWSVGNTIYF.

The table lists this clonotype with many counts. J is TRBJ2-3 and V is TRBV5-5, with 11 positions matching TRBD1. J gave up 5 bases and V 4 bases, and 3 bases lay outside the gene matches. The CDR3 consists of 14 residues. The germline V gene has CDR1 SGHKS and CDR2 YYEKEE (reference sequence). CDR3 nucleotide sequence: TGTGCCAGCAGCCCCGGGACAGGGGGAGATACGCAGTATTTT. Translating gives CASSPGTGGDTQYF.

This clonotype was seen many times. The CDR3 spells CASSEDGYSGNTIYF. The CDR3 bases are TGTGCCAGCAGCGAGGACGGGTACTCTGGAAACACCATATATTTT. J is TRBJ1-3 and V is TRBV9; D unresolved. Looked up from germline, CDR1 is SGDLS and CDR2 is YYNGEE. The CDR3 loop spans 15 amino acids. Trimming pared 3 bases from V and 0 bases from J, leaving 10 bases between.

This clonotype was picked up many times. In nucleotides, the CDR3 is TGTGCCAGCAGCGTAGATCCCGAAGGGACAGGGGGCTACGAGCAGTACTTC. Translated, it gives CASSVDPEGTGGYEQYF. The chain has TRBV9 and TRBJ2-7, with TRBD1 matching over 11 bases. CDR3 length: 17 residues. J gave up 3 bases and V 0 bases, and 8 bases lay outside the gene matches. From germline, CDR1 is SGDLS and CDR2 YYNGEE.

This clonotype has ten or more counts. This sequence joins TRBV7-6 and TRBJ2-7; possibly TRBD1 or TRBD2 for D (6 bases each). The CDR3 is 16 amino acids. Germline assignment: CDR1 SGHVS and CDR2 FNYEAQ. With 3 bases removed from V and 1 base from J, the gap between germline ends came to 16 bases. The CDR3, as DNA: TGTGCCAGCAGCTTTCTAGGGGGGATGGGATCCTACGAGCAGTACTTC. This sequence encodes CASSFLGGMGSYEQYF.

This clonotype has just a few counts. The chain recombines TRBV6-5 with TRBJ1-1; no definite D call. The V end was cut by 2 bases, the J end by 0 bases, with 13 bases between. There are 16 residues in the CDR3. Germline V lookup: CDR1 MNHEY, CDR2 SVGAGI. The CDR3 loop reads CASSYGGALMNTEAFF. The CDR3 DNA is TGTGCCAGCAGTTACGGAGGAGCTCTTATGAACACTGAAGCTTTCTTT.

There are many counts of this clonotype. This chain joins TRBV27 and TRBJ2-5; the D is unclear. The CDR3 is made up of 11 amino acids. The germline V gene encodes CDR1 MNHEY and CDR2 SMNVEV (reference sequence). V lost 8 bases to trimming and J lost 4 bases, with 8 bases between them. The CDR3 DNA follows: TGTGCCAGCGGAGAGAGAGAGACCCAGTACTTC. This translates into CASGERETQYF.

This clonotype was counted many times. In DNA form, the CDR3 reads TGTGCCAGCAGCTTAGGTAGAATACTCACAGATACGCAGTATTTT. Translating it yields CASSLGRILTDTQYF. The chain carries TRBV7-9 and TRBJ2-3; no clear D. The V end lost 1 base, the J end lost 2 bases, and 10 bases lay between the germline ends. The CDR3 has 15 residues. CDR1 SEHNR and CDR2 FQNEAQ come from the germline V gene (reference sequence). Using reference TRBV7-9 and TRBJ2-3 for the parts outside the CDR3, the full variable domain is DTGVSQNPRHKITKRGQNVTFRCDPISEHNRLYWYRQTLGQGPEFLTYFQNEAQLEKSRLLSDRFSAERPKGSFSTLEIQRTEQGDSAMYLCASSLGRILTDTQYFGPGTRLTVL.

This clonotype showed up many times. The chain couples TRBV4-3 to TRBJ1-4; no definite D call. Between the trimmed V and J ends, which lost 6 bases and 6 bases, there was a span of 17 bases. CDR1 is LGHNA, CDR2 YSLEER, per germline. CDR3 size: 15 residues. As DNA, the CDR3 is TGCGCCAGCAGTCCTAATGCGGTGGTAGATGAAAAACTGTTTTTT. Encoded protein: CASSPNAVVDEKLFF.

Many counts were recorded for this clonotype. Here the CDR3 DNA reads TGTGCCAGCAGGCCCCCCCAGGGGGGTATTCAGTACTTC. Its translation is CASRPPQGGIQYF. V and J are TRBV12-3 or TRBV12-4 and TRBJ2-4, with D perhaps TRBD1 (7 bases). The CDR3 sequence is 13 residues long. V was clipped by 6 bases and J by 10 bases, with 16 bases between them.

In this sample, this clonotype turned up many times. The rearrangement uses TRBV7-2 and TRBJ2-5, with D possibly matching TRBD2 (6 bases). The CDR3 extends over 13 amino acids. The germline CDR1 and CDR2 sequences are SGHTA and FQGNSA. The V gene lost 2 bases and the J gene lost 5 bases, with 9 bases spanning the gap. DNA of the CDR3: TGTGCCAGCAGCTTAAAGGAGGGGGAGACCCAGTACTTC. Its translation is CASSLKEGETQYF.

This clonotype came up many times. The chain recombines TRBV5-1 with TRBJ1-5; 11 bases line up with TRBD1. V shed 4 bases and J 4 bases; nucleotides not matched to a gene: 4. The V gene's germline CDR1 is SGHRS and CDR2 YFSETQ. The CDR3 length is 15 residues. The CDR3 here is CASSIGTGGNQPQHF. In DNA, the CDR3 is TGCGCCAGCAGCATCGGGACAGGGGGGAATCAGCCCCAGCATTTT.

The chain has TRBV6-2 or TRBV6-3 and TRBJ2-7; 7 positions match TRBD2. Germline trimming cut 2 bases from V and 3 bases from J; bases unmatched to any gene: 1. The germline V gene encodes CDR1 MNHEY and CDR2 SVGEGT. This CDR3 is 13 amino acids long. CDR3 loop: CASSYRDYYEQYF. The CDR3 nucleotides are TGTGCCAGCAGTTACCGGGACTACTACGAGCAGTACTTC.

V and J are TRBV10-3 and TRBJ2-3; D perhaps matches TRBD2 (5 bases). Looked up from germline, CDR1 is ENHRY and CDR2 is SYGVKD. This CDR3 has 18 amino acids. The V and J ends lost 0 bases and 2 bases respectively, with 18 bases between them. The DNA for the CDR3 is TGTGCCATCAGTGAGTCGGAGGTGTTCGGTAGCTCCACAGATACGCAGTATTTT. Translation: CAISESEVFGSSTDTQYF.

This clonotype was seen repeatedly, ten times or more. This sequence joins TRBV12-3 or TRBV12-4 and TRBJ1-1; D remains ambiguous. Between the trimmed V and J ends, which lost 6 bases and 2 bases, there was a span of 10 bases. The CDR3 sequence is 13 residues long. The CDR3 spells CASSPDGNTEAFF. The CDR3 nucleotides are TGTGCCAGCAGCCCGGACGGTAACACTGAAGCTTTCTTT.

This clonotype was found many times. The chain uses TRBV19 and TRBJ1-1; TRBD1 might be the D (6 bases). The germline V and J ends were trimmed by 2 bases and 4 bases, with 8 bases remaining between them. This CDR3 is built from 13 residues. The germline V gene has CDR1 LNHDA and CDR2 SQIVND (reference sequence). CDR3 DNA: TGTGCCAGTAGTATACGGGGGCCCACTGAAGCTTTCTTT. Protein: CASSIRGPTEAFF.

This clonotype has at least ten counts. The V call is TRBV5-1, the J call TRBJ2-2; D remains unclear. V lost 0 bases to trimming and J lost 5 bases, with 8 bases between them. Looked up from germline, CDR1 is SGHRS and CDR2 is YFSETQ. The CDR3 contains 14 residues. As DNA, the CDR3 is TGCGCCAGCAGCTTGGTATCAGAGACCGGGGAGCTGTTTTTT. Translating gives CASSLVSETGELFF.